The 9 T cell receptor beta chains presented below share a single source sample, sequenced in a study of T cells in Graves' hyperthyroidism and ophthalmopathy. Amplified TCR beta CDR3 regions derived from RNA transcripts. Initially, a first-round RT-PCR of the TCR CDR3 employed the HTBI primer set. TCRdb passed the multiplex PCR reads through MiXCR, listing each CDR3 protein once. The sample carries around 620,000 distinct CDR3 sequences, 12% to 15% recorded once. What was sequenced was blood. The receptors stem from a woman aged 18-29 years with Graves' ophthalmopathy.

The sample holds many counts of this clonotype. A junction end diverges from the germline sequence, so it may reflect a read error. The gene calls are TRBV5-1 and TRBJ1-1, with unresolved D. From germline, CDR1 is SGHRS and CDR2 YFSETQ. This CDR3 spans 14 amino acids. The CDR3 region is CASSLGTKNTEAFF. The CDR3 nucleotides are TGTGCCAGCAGCCTAGGCACTAAGAACACTGAAGCTTTCTTT.

This clonotype has a count of ten or more. The chain links TRBV7-9 to TRBJ2-7, with 13 bases matching TRBD2. This CDR3 spans 15 amino acids. V was clipped by 6 bases and J by 3 bases; unmatched bases: 5. Germline V gene data show CDR1 as SEHNR and CDR2 as FQNEAQ (reference sequence). The CDR3 DNA is TGTGCCAGCAGTAGGAGGACTAGCGGGAGCTACGAGCAGTACTTC. Translated, it gives CASSRRTSGSYEQYF.

This clonotype was recorded at least ten times. The genes are TRBV11-2 and TRBJ2-5; TRBD2 aligns across 12 bases. This CDR3 has 17 residues. Trimming cost V 0 bases and J 5 bases; bases outside gene matches: 7. CDR1 and CDR2 (germline): SGHAT, FQNNGV. The CDR3 nucleotides read TGTGCCAGCAGCTTAGATAGACTAGCGGGAGAGCGGGAGACCCAGTACTTC. Residues: CASSLDRLAGERETQYF.

In this sample, this clonotype turned up many times. The chain combines TRBV28 with TRBJ1-5; D gene ambiguous. This CDR3 has 16 residues. Germline CDR1 reads MDHEN; CDR2 reads SYDVKM. V dropped 6 bases and J dropped 0 bases, with 15 bases sitting between them. In DNA form, the CDR3 reads TGTGCCAGCAGCTTGGGAGGGCTCCCTAGCAATCAGCCCCAGCATTTT. Protein: CASSLGGLPSNQPQHF.

This clonotype has just a few counts. The V gene is TRBV12-3 or TRBV12-4, the J gene TRBJ2-2; 10 bases are shared with TRBD2. CDR3 size: 17 residues. V was pared by 2 bases and J by 3 bases, with 6 bases of the junction left unmatched. This CDR3 reads CASSLFLAGVDTGELFF. In DNA, the CDR3 is TGTGCCAGCAGTTTATTCCTAGCGGGAGTCGACACCGGGGAGCTGTTTTTT.

This clonotype was seen more than once but under ten times. The chain has TRBV6-5 and TRBJ1-1; D gene unclear. Deletions cut 0 bases from V and 0 bases from J, with 8 bases between. The germline CDR1 and CDR2 sequences are MNHEY and SVGAGI. The CDR3 contains 15 residues. The CDR3 protein is CASSYSNGVNTEAFF. CDR3 coding DNA: TGTGCCAGCAGTTACTCGAATGGGGTGAACACTGAAGCTTTCTTT.

On this clonotype: A much larger clonotype is one base distant, so this may be a read error. The chain employs TRBV12-3 or TRBV12-4 and TRBJ2-5; possibly TRBD1 for D (6 bases). The CDR3 loop spans 15 amino acids. CDR3 nucleotides: TGTGCCAGCCGCGTACAGGGCCCCTCGACTGGGACCCAGCACTTC. Its translation: CASRVQGPSTGTQHF.

This clonotype was seen only a few times. The chain couples TRBV19 to TRBJ2-2; D is perhaps TRBD1 (6 bases). Per germline, CDR1 LNHDA and CDR2 SQIVND (reference sequence). The V gene lost 3 bases and the J gene lost 0 bases, with 17 bases spanning the gap. The CDR3 has 18 residues. CDR3 nucleotides: TGTGCCAGTAGTATGGGGGCTAGCCCTTCCCCGAACACCGGGGAGCTGTTTTTT. Protein product: CASSMGASPSPNTGELFF.

This clonotype was seen a handful of times. The CDR3 is CASSLAQEQFF. The DNA of the CDR3 is TGTGCCAGCAGCCTTGCGCAGGAGCAGTTCTTC. V usage is TRBV7-9 and J usage is TRBJ2-1; D gene uncertain. Germline V gene lookup returns CDR1 SEHNR and CDR2 FQNEAQ (reference sequence). V was trimmed by 5 bases and J by 10 bases, leaving 9 bases between them. The CDR3 has 11 amino acids.